The clone carrying this T cell receptor beta chain has at least ten counts. The researchers produced TCR beta cDNA from around 500 ng total RNA with a constant-region primer. Amplification in three nested multiplex PCR rounds with slightly modified ARM-PCR gave rise to TCR beta libraries. Researchers ran the first two PCR rounds for roughly 10 cycles each with TRBV1-TRBV30 forward primers and a C-beta reverse primer. TCRdb passed the multiplex PCR reads through MiXCR, listing each CDR3 protein once. The sample has 190,000 or so distinct CDR3 sequences, less than 75% seen once. The authors took blood RNA from unsorted whole blood and also extracted germline DNA. The source of the sample is a study of tumor-infiltrating lymphocytes in primary liver carcinoma. V gave up 4 bases and J gave up 2 bases, with 12 bases separating them. The CDR3 totals 14 residues. The V gene's germline CDR1 is MNHNS and CDR2 SASEGT.

Source material: peripheral blood. The TCR comes from a woman aged 55-69 years with primary liver carcinoma and hepatitis B virus infection. The J gene is TRBJ2-7, the V gene TRBV6-1, with D possibly matching TRBD1 (5 bases). The CDR3 DNA is TGTGCCAGCAGTGTGGGGCAGGCCACCTACGAGCAGTACTTC. Its translation is CASSVGQATYEQYF.